This TCR beta chain was captured by sequencing in a study of response to subunit inactivated influenza vaccine. Study results and limitations: Authors suggested that a seasonal influenza vaccination recruits few new T cells each time.

Via MiXCR, TCRdb re-called the RT-PCR reads, giving one row per CDR3 protein. The sample holds under 800,000 distinct CDR3 sequences; approximately 13% are singletons and the top ten take around 6.5%. As concerns this clonotype: The target antigen is unknown.

The source of this sequence is a man aged 50-60 years who received an inactivated influenza vaccine. The material sequenced was PBMCs from blood, taken around 15 days before vaccination.

This CDR3 reads CASSYRTSGTLNEQFF. In DNA, the CDR3 is TGTGCCAGCAGCTATAGGACTAGCGGGACTCTAAATGAGCAGTTCTTC. This chain connects TRBV7-9 to TRBJ2-1; 12 bases are shared with TRBD2. The V and J ends lost 4 bases and 7 bases, in that order; junction bases with no gene match: 8. The CDR3 is made up of 16 amino acids. CDR1 is SEHNR, CDR2 FQNEAQ, per germline (reference sequence).